Shown below are 21 T cell receptor beta chains from a single sample sequenced in a study of blood T cells in healthy people across ages. Combining a sample-barcoded 5' primer with a J-beta primer mix, a second PCR ran for about 6 to 11 cycles. One entry per CDR3 protein, called by TCRdb with MiXCR from the 5' RACE reads. The table lists about 1.6 million distinct CDR3 sequences, 30% to 40% of them singletons. The sequenced sample consisted of blood. The receptors shown here come from a woman aged 30 to 39 in good health.

The chain uses TRBV3-1 and TRBJ1-4, with D possibly being TRBD1 (6 bases). Germline V lookup: CDR1 LGHDT, CDR2 YNNKEL (reference sequence). The germline V and J ends were trimmed by 2 bases and 7 bases, with 20 bases remaining between them. This CDR3 is built from 17 residues. Here the CDR3 reads CASSQWQGLSRGEKLFF. The CDR3 DNA sequence: TGTGCCAGCAGCCAATGGCAGGGGCTCTCCCGGGGTGAAAAACTGTTTTTT.

V gene TRBV28 combines with J gene TRBJ2-7, with 9 bases matching TRBD2. This CDR3 spans 21 amino acids. The V gene end was trimmed by 10 bases and the J gene end by 4 bases; junction bases not matched to a gene: 32. Germline assignment: CDR1 MDHEN and CDR2 SYDVKM. For the CDR3, the DNA is TGTGCCATCAACACGGATGCGTTTCGCGGGAGGGCCCGGCAAATGTGGTACGAGCAGTACTTC. Amino acid sequence: CAINTDAFRGRARQMWYEQYF.

Notes on this clonotype: This sequence may be a read error, since a much larger clone differs from it by one base. This chain uses TRBV4-1 with TRBJ2-1; possibly TRBD1 for D (5 bases). Germline assignment: CDR1 MGHRA and CDR2 YSYEKL. Trimming shortened V by 1 base and J by 4 bases, and 17 bases separated the two germline ends. The CDR3 runs to 17 residues. The CDR3 DNA follows: TGCGCCAGCAGCCAAGGACAGCAGGCCGGACGTTACAATGAGCAGTTCTTC. It specifies CASSQGQQAGRYNEQFF.

This clonotype was seen a few times. This chain connects TRBV12-3 or TRBV12-4 to TRBJ1-4; D gene uncertain. The CDR3 totals 14 residues. The ends were cut back, 4 bases at V and 7 bases at J, with 13 bases in the middle. The CDR3 DNA follows: TGTGCCAGCAGTTCATTAAGGGAGGGTGAAAAACTGTTTTTT. As protein: CASSSLREGEKLFF.

The table lists this clonotype with a few counts. This rearrangement joins TRBV10-3 to TRBJ2-1; 11 nucleotides agree with TRBD1. CDR1 is ENHRY and CDR2 is SYGVKD in the germline V gene. The CDR3 loop spans 13 amino acids. After removal of 10 bases from V and 6 bases from J, the junction contained 5 bases not matched to a gene. The CDR3 spells CATSGTGGNEQFF. As DNA, the CDR3 is TGTGCCACCTCCGGGACAGGGGGCAATGAGCAGTTCTTC.

This clonotype has only a few counts. The chain couples TRBV28 to TRBJ2-5, with TRBD2 matching over 11 bases. J was trimmed by 8 bases and V by 6 bases; bases with no gene match: 11. Germline CDR1 and CDR2: MDHEN and SYDVKM. CDR3 size: 15 residues. This chain's CDR3 is CASSFLAGGTGTQYF. The CDR3 bases are TGTGCCAGCAGCTTTCTAGCGGGAGGTACCGGTACCCAGTACTTC.

This clonotype was seen a handful of times. V and J are TRBV29-1 and TRBJ2-2, with TRBD1 matching over 8 bases. The junction had 11 bases not matched to a gene; V was cut back by 4 bases and J by 7 bases. The germline gives CDR1 SQVTM, CDR2 ANQGSEA. The CDR3 contains 15 residues. This CDR3 reads CSVAISGGAGGELFF. DNA for the CDR3: TGCAGCGTTGCAATTTCAGGGGGCGCGGGCGGGGAGCTGTTTTTT.

The chain joins TRBV10-1 to TRBJ2-3, with TRBD2 as a possible D gene (7 bases). This CDR3 comprises 14 residues. Trimming pared 6 bases from V and 4 bases from J, leaving 14 bases between. CDR1 is WNHNN, CDR2 SYGVQD, per germline (reference sequence). Here the CDR3 DNA reads TGCGCCAGCAGCGGCGGGGGCATCGCAGATACGCAGTATTTT. Amino acid sequence: CASSGGGIADTQYF.

The gene calls are TRBV12-3 or TRBV12-4 and TRBJ2-7; D is perhaps TRBD1 or TRBD2 (6 bases each). V lost 5 bases and J lost 4, with 15 bases in between. The CDR3 contains 14 residues. CDR3 sequence reads: CASSRGDVLYEQYF. CDR3 nucleotide sequence: TGTGCCAGCAGTAGGGGGGATGTCCTTTACGAGCAGTACTTC.

This clonotype was counted only a few times. The rearrangement uses TRBV6-1 and TRBJ2-5; the D gene is possibly TRBD1 (6 bases). This CDR3 contains 16 residues. Trimming removed 0 bases from V and 5 bases from J, with 16 bases in between. CDR1 is MNHNS, CDR2 SASEGT, per germline. The CDR3 region is CASSEARAGVGETQYF. The CDR3 nucleotides read TGTGCCAGCAGTGAAGCTCGGGCAGGGGTCGGGGAGACCCAGTACTTC.

V is TRBV6-6 and J is TRBJ2-7; maybe TRBD1 (6 bases). The CDR3 is 14 amino acids. Germline lookup yields CDR1 MNHNY and CDR2 SVGAGI (reference sequence). V gave up 6 bases and J gave up 2 bases, with 14 bases separating them. The CDR3 is CASSPGHITYEQYF. The CDR3, as DNA: TGTGCCAGCAGCCCGGGACACATAACCTACGAGCAGTACTTC.

This clonotype has just a few counts. The chain carries TRBV4-2 and TRBJ2-3; 7 bases align to TRBD2. The CDR3 is 16 amino acids. V dropped 5 bases and J dropped 1; count of bases not matched to a gene: 9. Germline V gives CDR1 LGHNA, CDR2 YNFKEQ. The CDR3 spells CASSLSWSGGTDTQYF. The CDR3 DNA follows: TGTGCCAGCAGCTTAAGCTGGAGCGGGGGCACAGATACGCAGTATTTT.

This clonotype has at least ten counts. The V call is TRBV10-3, the J call TRBJ1-1, with D uncertain. This CDR3 contains 16 residues. Trimming took 6 bases from V and 0 from J, leaving 17 bases between them. Looked up from germline, CDR1 is ENHRY and CDR2 is SYGVKD. As DNA, the CDR3 is TGTGCCATCAGCGAGGGTAGGCCCTCGATGAACACTGAAGCTTTCTTT. Protein sequence: CAISEGRPSMNTEAFF.

About this clonotype itself: A much larger clonotype is one base distant, so this may be a read error. The chain employs TRBV7-3 and TRBJ2-1, with D perhaps matching TRBD1 (5 bases). The CDR3 has 13 residues. From germline, CDR1 is SGHTA and CDR2 FQGTGA. For the CDR3, the DNA is TGTGCCGGCAGCCCCCAGGGCGAAGGCGAGCAGTTCTTC. Its protein is CAGSPQGEGEQFF.

On this clonotype itself: Mismatch with germline at one junction end may stem from a read error. The rearrangement joins TRBV6-5 to TRBJ1-6; TRBD1 aligns across 7 bases. This CDR3 comprises 15 residues. CDR1 MNHEY and CDR2 SVGAGI come from the germline V gene. For the CDR3, the DNA is TGTGTCAGCAGTTACTCGACAGGGACGAATATCCCCCTCCACTTT. It codes for CVSSYSTGTNIPLHF.

This rearrangement joins TRBV5-1 to TRBJ2-7, with TRBD2 identical over 12 bases. This CDR3 is 16 amino acids long. Per germline, CDR1 SGHRS and CDR2 YFSETQ. After removal of 2 bases from V and 7 bases from J, the junction contained 10 bases not matched to a gene. The CDR3 sequence: CASSFPSGGAVNEQYF. CDR3 DNA sequence: TGCGCCAGCAGCTTCCCTAGCGGGGGGGCCGTAAATGAGCAGTACTTC.

At least ten counts were recorded for this clonotype. The gene calls are TRBV10-3 and TRBJ2-7; D unresolved. CDR1 ENHRY and CDR2 SYGVKD come from the germline V gene. V was pared by 4 bases and J by 7 bases, with 17 bases between. There are 14 residues in the CDR3. The CDR3 nucleotides read TGTGCCATCAGTGGGGTGGAAGCGCGGTTGGAGCAGTACTTC. The encoded protein is CAISGVEARLEQYF.

Concerning this clonotype: This CDR3 fails to terminate in the conserved phenylalanine or tryptophan, so it likely reflects a read error. Written as DNA, the CDR3 is TGTGCCAGCAGCGTCACCAGCGGGGGGGCAATTGAGGAGCAGTTCCTC. Amino acid sequence: CASSVTSGGAIEEQFL. The rearrangement uses TRBV9 and TRBJ2-1, with 10 bases matching TRBD2. V trimming: 2 bases; J trimming: 10 bases; junction bases outside the gene matches: 12. The CDR3 sequence is 16 residues long. Germline V gene sequence: CDR1 SGDLS, CDR2 YYNGEE.

The sample holds a few counts of this clonotype. The chain uses TRBV13 and TRBJ1-3; D might be TRBD1 (5 bases). The CDR3 covers 17 residues. Germline CDR1 PRHDT, CDR2 FYEKMQ (reference sequence). Trimming took 0 bases from V and 2 from J, leaving 14 bases between them. The CDR3 DNA follows: TGTGCCAGCAGCTTAGGGTCAGGGATTGGCACTGGAAACACCATATATTTT. Translating it yields CASSLGSGIGTGNTIYF.

This chain connects TRBV5-1 to TRBJ2-6; 10 bases line up with TRBD1. V lost 4 bases, J lost 1 base, and 8 bases stayed unmatched. The CDR3 totals 18 residues. CDR1 is SGHRS, CDR2 YFSETQ, per germline. In DNA form, the CDR3 reads TGCGCCAGCAGCGTCGGGGACAGGGGTCGGTCTGGGGCCAACGTCCTGACTTTC. It yields the protein CASSVGDRGRSGANVLTF.

The V call is TRBV27, the J call TRBJ1-5; D is unresolved. CDR3 length: 15 residues. V was shortened by 2 bases and J by 4 bases, with 12 bases between the two germline ends. CDR1 and CDR2 (germline): MNHEY, SMNVEV (reference sequence). The CDR3 DNA reads TGTGCCAGCAGTTTAAATGACAAGGGAAATCAGCCCCAGCATTTT. Encoded protein: CASSLNDKGNQPQHF.